The 12 T cell receptor beta chains below come from one sample, sequenced in a study of CD8+ T cells in alopecia areata. This sample's treatment: oral pan-JAK inhibitor, 5-10 mg twice daily. RNA, once extracted, was reverse transcribed into cDNA for use as the sequencing template. Clones were sequenced by immunoSEQ multiplex PCR, and TCRdb holds only the in-frame ones, with some missing. The sample has 180,000 or so clones; roughly half are singletons. The sequences come from CD8+ T cells sorted from blood, collected around week 53, from a patient treated with tofacitinib. The receptors stem from a human donor with alopecia areata.

The chain links TRBV19 to TRBJ1-1; 8 bases line up with TRBD1. The CDR3 has 12 residues. The junction had 5 bases not matched to a gene; V was cut back by 9 bases and J by 5 bases. Germline V CDR1 and CDR2: LNHDA, SQIVND (reference sequence). CDR3 coding DNA: TGTGCCAGAGACAGGGGAAGGACTGAAGCTTTCTTT. This gives the protein CARDRGRTEAFF.

The chain has TRBV7-8 and TRBJ2-7; perhaps TRBD1 as D (5 bases). This CDR3 contains 13 residues. CDR1 is SGHVS, CDR2 FQNEAQ, per germline. The V end lost 5 bases, the J end lost 4 bases, and 12 bases lay between the germline ends. CDR3 DNA: TGTGCCAGCAGCGGTTTGGCAGGGTACGAGCAGTACTTC. Residues: CASSGLAGYEQYF. The full variable domain, with the rest looked up from reference TRBV7-8 and TRBJ2-7, is GAGVSQSPRYKVAKRGQDVALRCDPISGHVSLFWYQQALGQGPEFLTYFQNEAQLDKSGLPSDRFFAERPEGSVSTLKIQRTQQEDSAVYLCASSGLAGYEQYFGPGTRLTVT.

This clone turned up a few times. The chain combines TRBV5-6 with TRBJ2-7; weak D call: TRBD1 (6 bases). V lost 4 bases and J lost 0, with 14 bases in between. The germline gives CDR1 SGHDT, CDR2 YYEEEE. The CDR3 runs to 15 residues. The CDR3 bases are TGTGCCAGCAGCCGAATGGGGACACCCTCCTACGAGCAGTACTTC. The encoded protein is CASSRMGTPSYEQYF. Looking up the rest from reference TRBV5-6 and TRBJ2-7 gives the full variable domain: DAGVTQSPTHLIKTRGQQVTLRCSPKSGHDTVSWYQQALGQGPQFIFQYYEEEERQRGNFPDRFSGHQFPNYSSELNVNALLLGDSALYLCASSRMGTPSYEQYFGPGTRLTVT.

This clone was detected only a few times. The gene calls are TRBV7-9 and TRBJ2-1, with TRBD2 identical over 13 bases. After removal of 5 bases from V and 7 bases from J, the junction contained 5 bases not matched to a gene. CDR3 length equals 15 residues. Germline V gene data show CDR1 as SEHNR and CDR2 as FQNEAQ (reference sequence). CDR3 nucleotides: TGTGCCAGCAGCCCACGGACTAGCGGGGGTAATGAGCAGTTCTTC. This encodes CASSPRTSGGNEQFF.

This clone was counted a few times. The chain uses TRBV7-9 and TRBJ1-1, with unresolved D. Trimming shortened V by 1 base and J by 6 bases, and 18 bases separated the two germline ends. The germline gives CDR1 SEHNR, CDR2 FQNEAQ (reference sequence). This CDR3 comprises 16 residues. CDR3 DNA sequence: TGTGCCAGCAGCTTAGAGGCCGTGGATCTCACCCCTGAAGCTTTCTTT. This codes for CASSLEAVDLTPEAFF.

There are a few counts of this clone. The chain uses TRBV4-3 and TRBJ2-1; D is possibly TRBD1 or TRBD2 (5 bases each). Germline assignment: CDR1 LGHNA and CDR2 YSLEER. The CDR3 contains 16 residues. V was trimmed by 1 base and J by 6 bases, leaving 16 bases between them. The CDR3 reads CASSQGAWDALNEQFF. CDR3 bases: TGCGCCAGCAGCCAAGGAGCTTGGGACGCTCTCAATGAGCAGTTCTTC.

The chain has TRBV9 and TRBJ2-2, with D unclear. Germline lookup yields CDR1 SGDLS and CDR2 YYNGEE. Trimming cost V 3 bases and J 1 base, with 7 bases left between them. The CDR3 totals 14 residues. CDR3 nucleotides: TGTGCCAGCAGCGGAACAGAGAACACCGGGGAGCTGTTTTTT. Its protein product is CASSGTENTGELFF.

This clone was seen once. The CDR3 DNA reads as TGTGCCAGCTCTACCTCGCCGCCTACGGGGGGCGTCGAGCAGTACTTC. Protein sequence: CASSTSPPTGGVEQYF. The V call is TRBV6-6, the J call TRBJ2-7, with a possible D match to TRBD2 (7 bases). The germline gives CDR1 MNHNY, CDR2 SVGAGI (reference sequence). Trimming took 8 bases from V and 6 from J, leaving 26 bases between them. The CDR3 extends over 16 amino acids.

The V and J genes are TRBV29-1 and TRBJ2-5, with a weak D call TRBD2 (5 bases). The J call may be mistaken, given a closer DNA end match to TRBJ2-7. CDR1 SQVTM and CDR2 ANQGSEA come from the germline V gene. The CDR3 sequence is 13 residues long. The chain's CDR3 is CSGDLGGSYEQYF. Written as DNA, the CDR3 is TGCAGCGGGGATCTCGGAGGCTCCTACGAGCAGTACTTC.

The V gene is TRBV29-1, the J gene TRBJ2-3; 14 positions agree with TRBD2. Germline values: CDR1 SQVTM, CDR2 ANQGSEA. Germline trimming cut 0 bases from V and 2 bases from J; bases unmatched to any gene: 19. The CDR3 totals 22 residues. Here the CDR3 reads CSVEDQKEPGTSGGLPTDTQYF. Here the CDR3 DNA reads TGCAGCGTTGAAGATCAGAAGGAACCCGGGACTAGCGGGGGTTTGCCCACAGATACGCAGTATTTT.

J is TRBJ1-5 and V is TRBV6-5; D call uncertain. This CDR3 spans 13 amino acids. Germline values: CDR1 MNHEY, CDR2 SVGAGI. Trimming took off 8 bases at V and 6 bases at J, with 14 bases between the two ends. As DNA, the CDR3 is TGTGCCAGCCGGAGAGGCCTGACTCAGCCCCAGCATTTT. Residues: CASRRGLTQPQHF.

V gene TRBV29-1 combines with J gene TRBJ2-7, with D hard to call. Germline values: CDR1 SQVTM, CDR2 ANQGSEA. The CDR3 has 10 residues. Trimming pared 4 bases from V and 4 bases from J, leaving 5 bases between. The CDR3 protein is CSVVEYEQYF. The CDR3 coding sequence is TGCAGCGTTGTTGAGTACGAGCAGTACTTC.